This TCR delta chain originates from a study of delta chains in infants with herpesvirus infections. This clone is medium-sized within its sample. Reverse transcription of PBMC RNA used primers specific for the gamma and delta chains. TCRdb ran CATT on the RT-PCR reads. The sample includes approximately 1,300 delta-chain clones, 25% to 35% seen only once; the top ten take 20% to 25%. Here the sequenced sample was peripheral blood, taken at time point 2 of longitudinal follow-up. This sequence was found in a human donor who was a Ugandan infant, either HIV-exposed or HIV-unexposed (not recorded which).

The CDR3 nucleotides are TGTGCTCTTGGGGACGCCCCCCTGGGCTGGGGGAGATGGGACACCCGACAGATGTTTTTC. Protein product: CALGDAPLGWGRWDTRQMFF. This chain connects TRDV1 to TRDJ3, with 8 bases that match TRDD3. The CDR3 contains 20 residues. Trimming removed 3 bases from V and 4 bases from J; junction bases left unmatched: 14. The V gene's germline CDR1 is TSWWSYY and CDR2 QGS.